The 22 T cell receptor beta chains given below trace back to one sample, sequenced in a study of identifying expanded T cells in peripheral blood. Assay: immunoSEQ multiplex PCR; the TCRdb copy retains only in-frame clones and omits some. The sample holds 120,000 or so clones, 84% seen once. The source material was blood. These receptors were collected from a person aged 18-70 years in good health.

This clone was found once. This chain uses TRBV30 with TRBJ1-1; TRBD1 matches at 9 bases. With 3 bases clipped from V and 10 bases from J, the junction kept 6 bases outside the gene matches. This CDR3 is 12 amino acids long. Germline V lookup: CDR1 GTSNPN, CDR2 SVGIG (reference sequence). The DNA of the CDR3 is TGTGCCTGGAGGGACAGGGGCCGGGGAGCTTTCTTT. Translating gives CAWRDRGRGAFF.

This clone was detected only a few times. The rearrangement uses TRBV11-3 and TRBJ2-1, with D unresolved. CDR1 is SGHNT and CDR2 is YENEEA in the germline V gene. The CDR3 spans 14 residues. V was cut by 0 bases and J by 8 bases, with 11 bases left in between. In DNA form, the CDR3 reads TGTGCCAGCAGCTTAGATCCCGGAGAGGATGAGCAGTTCTTC. Amino acids: CASSLDPGEDEQFF.

The chain joins TRBV25-1 to TRBJ2-1; D could derive from TRBD1 or TRBD2 (5 bases each). CDR3 length equals 14 residues. Germline-derived CDR1 and CDR2 are MGHDK and SYGVNS. V was trimmed by 0 bases and J by 9 bases, leaving 12 bases between them. The CDR3 DNA sequence: TGTGCCAGCAGTGAATATCTTTCAGGGACTGAGCAGTTCTTC. Its protein product is CASSEYLSGTEQFF.

This chain uses TRBV18 with TRBJ2-7; D not resolved. The germline V gene has CDR1 KGHSH and CDR2 LQKENI. V lost 2 bases to trimming and J lost 2 bases, with 16 bases between them. The CDR3 runs 16 residues. The CDR3 DNA reads TGTGCCAGCTCACCAGCATCGTCAGCGCTCCCCTACGAGCAGTACTTC. Its translation: CASSPASSALPYEQYF.

The genes are TRBV7-2 and TRBJ1-2; D ambiguous. From germline, CDR1 is SGHTA and CDR2 FQGNSA. V dropped 5 bases and J dropped 6 bases, with 10 bases sitting between them. The CDR3 length is 12 residues. The CDR3 is CASSVNSDGYTF. The DNA of the CDR3 is TGTGCCAGCAGCGTTAACAGCGATGGCTACACCTTC.

The chain couples TRBV6-5 to TRBJ2-3, with no clear D. The CDR3 length is 12 residues. Trimming stripped 5 bases from V and 6 bases from J, with 9 bases between. Germline CDR1 is MNHEY and CDR2 is SVGAGI. CDR3 in DNA: TGTGCCAGCAGTCCCAACTCTGATACGCAGTATTTT. It translates to CASSPNSDTQYF.

The chain has TRBV7-9 and TRBJ2-1; tentatively, D is TRBD1 or TRBD2 (5 bases each). This CDR3 contains 15 residues. Germline loops: CDR1 SEHNR, CDR2 FQNEAQ (reference sequence). Between the trimmed V and J ends, which lost 8 bases and 0 bases, there was a span of 14 bases. CDR3 in DNA: TGTGCCAGCCCGACGGGGCGCGGCTCCTACAATGAGCAGTTCTTC. The encoded protein is CASPTGRGSYNEQFF.

J is TRBJ1-1 and V is TRBV5-1; no reliable D call. Trimming pared 1 base from V and 1 base from J, leaving 8 bases between. Germline values: CDR1 SGHRS, CDR2 YFSETQ. The CDR3 has 14 amino acids. CDR3 sequence: CASSLIVGNTEAFF. CDR3 bases: TGCGCCAGCAGCTTGATCGTGGGGAACACTGAAGCTTTCTTT.

A single count supports this clone. The chain is built from TRBV10-3 and TRBJ2-7, with D maybe TRBD1 (6 bases). The CDR3 length is 14 residues. CDR1 and CDR2 from the germline V gene are ENHRY and SYGVKD. V lost 6 bases and J lost 2, with 14 bases in between. In DNA, the CDR3 is TGTGCCATCAGGGGGGCAGGGGACCCCTACGAGCAGTACTTC. Translated, it gives CAIRGAGDPYEQYF.

This chain links TRBV30 with TRBJ1-3; 9 bases align to TRBD1. Trimming removed 3 bases from V and 9 bases from J; junction bases left unmatched: 12. The CDR3 runs 15 residues. Germline V gene lookup returns CDR1 GTSNPN and CDR2 SVGIG (reference sequence). CDR3 DNA: TGTGCCTGGAGGCTAACAGGGGGCCGGCGGGGCACCATATATTTT. Amino acids: CAWRLTGGRRGTIYF.

This clone was counted a single time. This rearrangement joins TRBV6-6 to TRBJ1-6; possible D gene TRBD1, 5 bases. The germline gives CDR1 MNHNY, CDR2 SVGAGI (reference sequence). There are 14 residues in the CDR3. Trimming cost V 2 bases and J 7 bases, with 9 bases left between them. CDR3 bases: TGTGCCAGCAGTTACAGGGACGTGAATTCACCCCTCCACTTT. Its translation is CASSYRDVNSPLHF.

The chain couples TRBV5-6 to TRBJ2-2; 7 bases align to TRBD1. Per germline, CDR1 SGHDT and CDR2 YYEEEE. The CDR3 totals 15 residues. V shed 3 bases and J 5 bases; nucleotides not matched to a gene: 7. Here the CDR3 reads CASSWGTALTGELFF. The CDR3 bases are TGTGCCAGCAGCTGGGGGACAGCCTTAACCGGGGAGCTGTTTTTT. The whole variable domain, remainder taken from reference TRBV5-6 and TRBJ2-2, is DAGVTQSPTHLIKTRGQQVTLRCSPKSGHDTVSWYQQALGQGPQFIFQYYEEEERQRGNFPDRFSGHQFPNYSSELNVNALLLGDSALYLCASSWGTALTGELFFGEGSRLTVL.

V gene TRBV20-1 combines with J gene TRBJ2-2; D remains ambiguous. Germline-derived CDR1 and CDR2 are DFQATT and SNEGSKA (reference sequence). V was shortened by 5 bases and J by 0 bases, with 1 base between the two germline ends. CDR3 size: 11 residues. Written as DNA, the CDR3 is TGCAGTGCTGCGAACACCGGGGAGCTGTTTTTT. This sequence encodes CSAANTGELFF.

The chain employs TRBV4-3 and TRBJ1-2, with TRBD1 as a possible D gene (5 bases). Germline CDR1 is LGHNA and CDR2 is YSLEER. The length of the CDR3 is 15 residues. V was shortened by 0 bases and J by 8 bases, with 16 bases between the two germline ends. CDR3 sequence: CASSQDPTGFLGYTF. The CDR3 region has the DNA TGCGCCAGCAGCCAAGATCCCACAGGTTTTTTGGGCTACACCTTC.

This chain uses TRBV7-9 with TRBJ1-5; tentatively, D is TRBD1 (6 bases). Germline V CDR1 and CDR2: SEHNR, FQNEAQ (reference sequence). This CDR3 comprises 13 residues. V was pared by 2 bases and J by 12 bases, with 14 bases between. CDR3 region: CASSLLTQGIQHF. The CDR3 region has the DNA TGTGCCAGCAGCTTATTAACCCAGGGGATCCAGCATTTT.

J is TRBJ2-7 and V is TRBV2; D gene unclear. The V and J ends lost 6 bases and 3 bases respectively, with 15 bases between them. Germline CDR1 SNHLY, CDR2 FYNNEI. This CDR3 comprises 14 residues. The CDR3 DNA sequence: TGTGCCAGCAGGGACGGACGAGGTATCTACGAGCAGTACTTC. This encodes CASRDGRGIYEQYF.

This clone was picked up a small number of times. The CDR3: CASSLGEGGTDTQYF. CDR3 in DNA: TGTGCCAGCAGCTTAGGCGAAGGGGGGACAGATACGCAGTATTTT. The rearrangement joins TRBV11-3 to TRBJ2-3; D may be TRBD1 or TRBD2 (6 bases each). The germline V gene has CDR1 SGHNT and CDR2 YENEEA. The V end lost 1 base, the J end lost 3 bases, and 11 bases lay between the germline ends. This CDR3 has 15 amino acids.

This clone was detected once. V and J are TRBV7-9 and TRBJ1-2; D might be TRBD1 (5 bases). Trimming stripped 1 base from V and 4 bases from J, with 19 bases between. CDR1 is SEHNR and CDR2 is FQNEAQ in the germline V gene (reference sequence). The CDR3 length is 17 residues. CDR3 region: CASSLDGVGQGRYGYTF. CDR3 nucleotides: TGTGCCAGCAGCTTAGACGGGGTTGGGCAGGGTCGCTATGGCTACACCTTC.

This chain connects TRBV4-3 to TRBJ1-1; D might be TRBD1 (5 bases). Trimming pared 0 bases from V and 1 base from J, leaving 6 bases between. The germline gives CDR1 LGHNA, CDR2 YSLEER. The length of the CDR3 is 14 residues. The chain's CDR3 is CASSQEGGNTEAFF. The CDR3 coding sequence is TGCGCCAGCAGCCAAGAGGGGGGGAACACTGAAGCTTTCTTT.

The J gene is TRBJ1-4, the V gene TRBV25-1; D is perhaps TRBD1 (5 bases). The CDR3 is made up of 17 amino acids. With 0 bases removed from V and 8 bases from J, the gap between germline ends came to 19 bases. Germline-derived CDR1 and CDR2 are MGHDK and SYGVNS. For the CDR3, the DNA is TGTGCCAGCAGTGAATATCGCATGGGGGTTACTCGGGAAAAACTGTTTTTT. Its translation is CASSEYRMGVTREKLFF. Full variable domain (rest looked up from reference TRBV25-1 and TRBJ1-4): EADIYQTPRYLVIGTGKKITLECSQTMGHDKMYWYQQDPGMELHLIHYSYGVNSTEKGDLSSESTVSRIRTEHFPLTLESARPSHTSQYLCASSEYRMGVTREKLFFGSGTQLSVL.

The chain employs TRBV21-1 and TRBJ1-1. TRBV21-1 is classified as a pseudogene. CDR3 size: 13 residues. The CDR3 is CASSKARNTEAFF. In nucleotides, the CDR3 is TGTGCCAGCAGCAAAGCGAGGAACACTGAAGCTTTCTTT.

The rearrangement joins TRBV6-5 to TRBJ1-6; D might be TRBD1 (6 bases). Germline V gene sequence: CDR1 MNHEY, CDR2 SVGAGI. Trimming took off 0 bases at V and 8 bases at J, with 11 bases between the two ends. This CDR3 spans 15 amino acids. The CDR3 protein is CASSYSTGYHSPLHF. CDR3 sequence (DNA): TGTGCCAGCAGTTACTCTACAGGGTATCATTCACCCCTCCACTTT.